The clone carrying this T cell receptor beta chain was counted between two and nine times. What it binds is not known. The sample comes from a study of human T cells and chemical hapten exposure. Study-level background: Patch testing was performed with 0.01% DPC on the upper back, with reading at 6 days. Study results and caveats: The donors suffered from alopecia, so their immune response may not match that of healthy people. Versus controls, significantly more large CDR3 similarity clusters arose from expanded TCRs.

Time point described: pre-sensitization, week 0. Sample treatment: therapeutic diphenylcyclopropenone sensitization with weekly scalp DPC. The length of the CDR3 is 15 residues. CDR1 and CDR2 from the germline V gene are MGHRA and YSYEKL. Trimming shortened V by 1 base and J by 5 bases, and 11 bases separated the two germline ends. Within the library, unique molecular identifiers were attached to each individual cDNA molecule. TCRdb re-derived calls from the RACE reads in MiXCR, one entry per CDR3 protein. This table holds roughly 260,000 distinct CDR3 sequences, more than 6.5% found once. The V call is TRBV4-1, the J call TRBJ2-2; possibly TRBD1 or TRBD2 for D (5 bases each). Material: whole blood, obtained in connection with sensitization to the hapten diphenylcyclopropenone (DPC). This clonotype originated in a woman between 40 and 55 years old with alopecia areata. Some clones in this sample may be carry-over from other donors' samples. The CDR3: CASSQVGGRTGELFF. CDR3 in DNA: TGCGCCAGCAGCCAAGTTGGGGGAAGGACCGGGGAGCTGTTTTTT.